This entry features one T cell receptor (beta chain) sequence. The antigen is not known. One to two pinch biopsies were taken from the rectum during colonoscopy. Controls: normal colonoscopy findings, no IBD within the following year. This sample was taken from a study of pediatric ulcerative colitis. Notes on the study in general: All ulcerative colitis patients, but no controls, carried a couple of rectal clonotypes.

Each sample received Survey-level depth of up to 500,000 reads. The data were produced by immunoSEQ multiplex PCR, yet TCRdb's version contains in-frame clones alone and is incomplete. The sample lists 15,000 to 20,000 clones, roughly 80% occurring once. Sequenced: gut tissue. The sequence derives from a boy younger than 18 who was a control in a study of pediatric ulcerative colitis.

The CDR3: CASSLRGQSYEQYF. The CDR3 DNA sequence: TGTGCCAGCAGCCTCCGGGGACAAAGCTACGAGCAGTACTTC. The chain couples TRBV7-6 to TRBJ2-7, with TRBD1 as a possible D gene (6 bases). Between the trimmed V and J ends, which lost 5 bases and 3 bases, there was a span of 14 bases. Looked up from germline, CDR1 is SGHVS and CDR2 is FNYEAQ. This CDR3 is 14 amino acids long.